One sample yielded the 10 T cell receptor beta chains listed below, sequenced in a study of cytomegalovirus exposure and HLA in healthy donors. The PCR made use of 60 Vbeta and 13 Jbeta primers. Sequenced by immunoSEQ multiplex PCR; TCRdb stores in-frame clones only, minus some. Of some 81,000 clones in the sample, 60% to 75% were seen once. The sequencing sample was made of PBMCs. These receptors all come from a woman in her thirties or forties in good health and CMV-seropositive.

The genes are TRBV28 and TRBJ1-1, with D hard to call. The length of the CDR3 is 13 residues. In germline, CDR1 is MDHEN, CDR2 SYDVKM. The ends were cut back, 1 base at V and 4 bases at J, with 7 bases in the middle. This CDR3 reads CASSLLGGTEAFF. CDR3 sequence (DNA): TGTGCCAGCAGTTTATTAGGCGGCACTGAAGCTTTCTTT. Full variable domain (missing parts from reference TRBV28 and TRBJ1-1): DVKVTQSSRYLVKRTGEKVFLECVQDMDHENMFWYRQDPGLGLRLIYFSYDVKMKEKGDIPEGYSVSREKKERFSLILESASTNQTSMYLCASSLLGGTEAFFGQGTRLTVV.

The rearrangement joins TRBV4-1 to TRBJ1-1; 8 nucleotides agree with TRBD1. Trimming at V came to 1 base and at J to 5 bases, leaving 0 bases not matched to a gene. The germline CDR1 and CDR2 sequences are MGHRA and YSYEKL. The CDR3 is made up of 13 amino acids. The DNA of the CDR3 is TGCGCCAGCAGCCAAGGACAGGGGACTGAAGCTTTCTTT. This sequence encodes CASSQGQGTEAFF.

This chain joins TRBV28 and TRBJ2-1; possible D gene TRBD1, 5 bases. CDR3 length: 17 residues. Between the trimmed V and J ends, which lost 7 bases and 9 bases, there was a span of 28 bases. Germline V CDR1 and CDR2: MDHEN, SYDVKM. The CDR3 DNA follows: TGTGCCAGCAATGGTGGGCCAGGGTCAACTACAACAGGTGAGCAGTTCTTC. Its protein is CASNGGPGSTTTGEQFF. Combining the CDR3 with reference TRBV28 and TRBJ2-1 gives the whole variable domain DVKVTQSSRYLVKRTGEKVFLECVQDMDHENMFWYRQDPGLGLRLIYFSYDVKMKEKGDIPEGYSVSREKKERFSLILESASTNQTSMYLCASNGGPGSTTTGEQFFGPGTRLTVL.

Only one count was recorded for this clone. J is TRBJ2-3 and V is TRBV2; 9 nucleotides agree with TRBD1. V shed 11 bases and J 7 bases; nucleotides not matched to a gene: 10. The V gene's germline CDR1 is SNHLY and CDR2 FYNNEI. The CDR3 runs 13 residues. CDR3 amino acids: CAVAGTGPYTQYF. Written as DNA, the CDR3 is TGTGCCGTCGCCGGGACAGGGCCATATACGCAGTATTTT.

CDR3 DNA sequence: TGTGCCAGTAGTAGGCTCCTACAGGGGCAGGGTAATTCACCCCTCCACTTT. Translated: CASSRLLQGQGNSPLHF. V is TRBV19 and J is TRBJ1-6, with 7 bases matching TRBD1. Germline V lookup: CDR1 LNHDA, CDR2 SQIVND (reference sequence). J lost 6 bases, V lost 4 bases, and 12 bases had no gene match. The CDR3 loop spans 17 amino acids.

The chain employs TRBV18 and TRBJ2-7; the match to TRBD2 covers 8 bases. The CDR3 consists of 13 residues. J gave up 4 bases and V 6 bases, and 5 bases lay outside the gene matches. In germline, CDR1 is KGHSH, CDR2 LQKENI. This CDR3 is CASSPGGEYEQYF. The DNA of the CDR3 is TGTGCCAGCTCGCCGGGGGGGGAGTACGAGCAGTACTTC.

This CDR3 reads CASSLGAGQPQHF. CDR3 in DNA: TGCGCCAGCAGTTTAGGGGCAGGTCAGCCCCAGCATTTT. The chain links TRBV10-1 to TRBJ1-5; tentative D call: TRBD1 (5 bases). The CDR3 totals 13 residues. The germline CDR1 and CDR2 sequences are WNHNN and SYGVQD (reference sequence). V lost 5 bases and J 6 bases, leaving 11 bases between the germline ends.

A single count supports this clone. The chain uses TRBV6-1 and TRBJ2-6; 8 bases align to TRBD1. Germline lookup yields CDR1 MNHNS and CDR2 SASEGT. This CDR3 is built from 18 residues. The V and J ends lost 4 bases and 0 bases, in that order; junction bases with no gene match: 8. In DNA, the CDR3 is TGTGCCAGCAGTGGTCGACAGGGGACGAGCTCTGGGGCCAACGTCCTGACTTTC. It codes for CASSGRQGTSSGANVLTF.

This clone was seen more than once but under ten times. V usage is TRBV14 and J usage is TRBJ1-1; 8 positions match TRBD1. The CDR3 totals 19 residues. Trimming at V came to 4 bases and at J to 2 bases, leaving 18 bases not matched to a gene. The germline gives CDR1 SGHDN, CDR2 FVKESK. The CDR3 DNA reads TGTGCCAGCAGCCCAGGAATGGGACAGGTGGAGACTGAAAACACTGAAGCTTTCTTT. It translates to CASSPGMGQVETENTEAFF.

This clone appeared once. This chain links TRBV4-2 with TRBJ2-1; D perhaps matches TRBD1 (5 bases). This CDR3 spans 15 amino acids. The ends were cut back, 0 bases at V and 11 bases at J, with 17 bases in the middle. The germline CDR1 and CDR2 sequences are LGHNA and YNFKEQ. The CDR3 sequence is CASSQDQGLQQQQFF. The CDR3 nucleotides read TGTGCCAGCAGCCAAGATCAGGGCCTACAACAGCAGCAGTTCTTC.